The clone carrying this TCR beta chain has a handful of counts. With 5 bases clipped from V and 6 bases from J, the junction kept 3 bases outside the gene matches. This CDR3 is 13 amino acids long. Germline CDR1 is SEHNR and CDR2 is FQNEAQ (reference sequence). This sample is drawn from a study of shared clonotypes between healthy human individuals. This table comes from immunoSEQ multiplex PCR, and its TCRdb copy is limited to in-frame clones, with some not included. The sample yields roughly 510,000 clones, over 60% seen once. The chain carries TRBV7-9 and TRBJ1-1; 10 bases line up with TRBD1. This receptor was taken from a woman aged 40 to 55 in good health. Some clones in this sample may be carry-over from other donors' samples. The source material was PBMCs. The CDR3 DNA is TGTGCCAGCAGCCGTGGACAGGGGGCTGAAGCTTTCTTT. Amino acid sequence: CASSRGQGAEAFF.